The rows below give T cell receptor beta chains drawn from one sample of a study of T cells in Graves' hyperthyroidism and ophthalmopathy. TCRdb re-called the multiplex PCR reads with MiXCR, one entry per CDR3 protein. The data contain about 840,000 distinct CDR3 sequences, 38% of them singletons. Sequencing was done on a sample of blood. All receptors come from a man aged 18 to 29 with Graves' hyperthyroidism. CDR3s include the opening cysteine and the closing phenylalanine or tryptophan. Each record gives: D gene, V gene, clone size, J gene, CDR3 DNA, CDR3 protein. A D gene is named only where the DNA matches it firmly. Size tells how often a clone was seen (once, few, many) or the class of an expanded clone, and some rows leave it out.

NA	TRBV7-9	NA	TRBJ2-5	TGTGCCAGCAGCTCTGGGCCTAACGGGGAGACCCAGTACTTC	CASSSGPNGETQYF
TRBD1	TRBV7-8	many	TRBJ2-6	TGTGCCAGCAGCACCCAGGGGGTCGGGGCCAACGTCCTGACTTTC	CASSTQGVGANVLTF
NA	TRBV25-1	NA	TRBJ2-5	TGTGCCAGCAGTCCCTCCCAGGTTCAAGAGACCCAGTACTTC	CASSPSQVQETQYF
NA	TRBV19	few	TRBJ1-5	TGTGCCAGTAGTAAACAGGGCAATCAGCCCCAGCATTTT	CASSKQGNQPQHF
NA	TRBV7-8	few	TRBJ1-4	TGTGCCAGCAGCTTCGCACGGGGGCCAGCCGAAAAACTGTTTTTT	CASSFARGPAEKLFF
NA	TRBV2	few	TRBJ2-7	TGTGCCAGCGATGAGGGCCGGGAAGTATACGAGCAGTACTTC	CASDEGREVYEQYF
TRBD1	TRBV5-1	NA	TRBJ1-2	TGCGCCAGCAGCTCACCCGGGACAGGGGGATCAGAAGTTAACTATGGCTACACCTTC	CASSSPGTGGSEVNYGYTF
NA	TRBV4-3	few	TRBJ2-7	TGCGCCAGCAGCCAAGATGTCGTCGAACCTTACTACGAGCAGTACTTC	CASSQDVVEPYYEQYF
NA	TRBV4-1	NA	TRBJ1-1	TGCGCCAGCAGCCAACGCGGTGAAGCTTTCTTT	CASSQRGEAFF
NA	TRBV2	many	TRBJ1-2	TGTGCCAGCAGTGACGGAACCTATGGCTACACCTTC	CASSDGTYGYTF
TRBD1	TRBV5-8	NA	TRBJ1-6	TGTGCCAGCAGCTTAAGGGGACAGGGGGACTATAATTCACCCCTCCACTTT	CASSLRGQGDYNSPLHF
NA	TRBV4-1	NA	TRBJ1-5	TGCGCCAGCAGCCAGATACAGGAGGGCGACCAGCCCCAGCATTTT	CASSQIQEGDQPQHF
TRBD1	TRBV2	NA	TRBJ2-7	TGTGCCAGCAGTTCCCCGGGACAGGGGGCCGCCGAGCAGTACTTC	CASSSPGQGAAEQYF
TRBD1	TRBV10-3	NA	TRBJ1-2	TGTGCCATCAGTGAGGACAGGGCCTTCTATGGCTACACCTTC	CAISEDRAFYGYTF
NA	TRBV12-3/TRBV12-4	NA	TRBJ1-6	TGTGCCAGCAGTTTTCGGGGGCTGTCGGATTCACCCCTCCACTTT	CASSFRGLSDSPLHF
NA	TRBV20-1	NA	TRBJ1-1	TGCAGTGCTAGCAGAGGGGTAATGAACACTGAAGCTTTCTTT	CSASRGVMNTEAFF
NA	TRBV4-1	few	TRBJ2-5	TGCGCCAGCAGCCAAGATATAACTAACTTGGAAGAGACCCAGTACTTC	CASSQDITNLEETQYF
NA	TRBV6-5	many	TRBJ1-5	TGTGCCAGCAGTGAGAGATGGGCTGGACAGCCCCAGCATTTT	CASSERWAGQPQHF
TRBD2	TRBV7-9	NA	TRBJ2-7	TGCGCCAGCAGCCAAGAGCCTGGGACTAGCGGGACCTACGAGCAGTACTTC	CASSQEPGTSGTYEQYF
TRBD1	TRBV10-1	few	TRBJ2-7	TGCGCCAGCAGCCCGGGACAGGGTCCCTTCGAGCAGTACTTC	CASSPGQGPFEQYF
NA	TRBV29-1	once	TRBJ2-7	TGCAGCAGCCAAGATTCGGGGCCGGGGCCCTACGAGCAGTACTTC	CSSQDSGPGPYEQYF
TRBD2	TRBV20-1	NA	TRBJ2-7	TGCAGTGTTAGCGGGGGCCTCTACGAGCAGTACTTC	CSVSGGLYEQYF
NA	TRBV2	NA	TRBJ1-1	TGTGCCAGCAGCGGACAGATGTACAATGAAGCTTTCTTT	CASSGQMYNEAFF
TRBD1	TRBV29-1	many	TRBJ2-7	TGCAGCGTCGGACAGGGGTCGAACGAGCAGTACTTC	CSVGQGSNEQYF
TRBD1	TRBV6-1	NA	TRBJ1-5	TGTGCCAGCGAAGGGGGCAGGGGTGAACAGCCCCAGCATTTT	CASEGGRGEQPQHF
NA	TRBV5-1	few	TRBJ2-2	TGCGCCAGCAGGGGGGGGCCAAAGAACACCGGGGAGCTGTTTTTT	CASRGGPKNTGELFF
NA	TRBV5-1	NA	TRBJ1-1	TGTGCCAGCAGCCATGCCCGCCCGAGGAACACTGAAGCTTTCTTT	CASSHARPRNTEAFF
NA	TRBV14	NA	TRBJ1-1	TGTGCCAGCAGCCCGACACGACATATGACGAACACTGAAGCTTTCTTT	CASSPTRHMTNTEAFF
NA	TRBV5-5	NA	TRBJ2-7	TGTGCCAGCAGCTTAGGACCTAACCCCTACGAGCAGTACTTC	CASSLGPNPYEQYF
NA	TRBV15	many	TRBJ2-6	TGTGCCACCAGCAGAGAGGCGGCCTCTGGGGCCAACGTCCTGACTTTC	CATSREAASGANVLTF
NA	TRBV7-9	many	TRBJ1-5	TGTGCCAGCAGCCCCTATACCGTTACAGGGAACGATCAGCCCCAGCATTTT	CASSPYTVTGNDQPQHF
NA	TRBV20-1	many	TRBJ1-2	TGCAGTGCTTCCCGGGCAAGTTCCTATGGCTACACCTTC	CSASRASSYGYTF
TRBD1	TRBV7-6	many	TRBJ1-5	TGTGCCAGCAGCTTAGCGCATGGACAGGGCAATCAGCCCCAGCATTTT	CASSLAHGQGNQPQHF
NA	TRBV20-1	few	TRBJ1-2	TGCAGTGCTAGAGTTCCAGGGAAGTCGGCGGATGGCTACACCTTC	CSARVPGKSADGYTF
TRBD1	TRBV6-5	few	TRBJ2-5	TGTGCCAGCAGTTACTCGACAGGGGGAGGCGAGACCCAGTACTTC	CASSYSTGGGETQYF
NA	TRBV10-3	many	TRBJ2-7	TGTGCCATCAGTGTTGGCAGGGATACCTACGAGCAGTACTTC	CAISVGRDTYEQYF
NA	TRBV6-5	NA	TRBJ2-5	TGTGCCAGCGGGTCCACCGACCGGGAGACCCAGTACTTC	CASGSTDRETQYF
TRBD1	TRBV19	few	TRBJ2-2	TGTGCCAGTACAGGGGGAATCGGGGAGCTGTTTTTT	CASTGGIGELFF
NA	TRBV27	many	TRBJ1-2	TGTGCCAGCAGCTTACAGGGAGGCTATGGCTACACCTTC	CASSLQGGYGYTF
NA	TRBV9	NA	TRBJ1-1	TGTGCCAGCAGCCAAGATTTCGCGGACAACACTGAAGCTTTCTTT	CASSQDFADNTEAFF
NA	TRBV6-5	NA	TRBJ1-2	TGTGCCAGCAGTTACGAGGGGGGGGACGGCTACACCTTC	CASSYEGGDGYTF
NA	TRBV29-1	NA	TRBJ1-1	TGCAGCTTGGGGAACACTGAAGCTTTCTTT	CSLGNTEAFF
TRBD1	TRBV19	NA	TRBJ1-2	TGTGCCAGTAGTTCAGCCGGGACAGGGGATGGCTACACCTTC	CASSSAGTGDGYTF
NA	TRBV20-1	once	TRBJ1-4	TGCAGTGCCCCGGACACCTCAACTAATGAAAAACTGTTTTTT	CSAPDTSTNEKLFF
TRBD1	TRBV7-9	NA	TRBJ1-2	TGTGCCAGCAGCCACACACCGGGACAGTCCTATGGCTACACCTTC	CASSHTPGQSYGYTF
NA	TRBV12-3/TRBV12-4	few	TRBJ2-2	TGTGCCAGCAGGAAGGGGACTCTCGACACCGGGGAGCTGTTTTTT	CASRKGTLDTGELFF
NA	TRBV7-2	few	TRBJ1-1	TGTGCCAGCAGCTTAGAGGCTTTCATGAACACTGAAGCTTTCTTT	CASSLEAFMNTEAFF
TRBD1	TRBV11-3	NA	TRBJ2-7	TGTGCCAGCAGCGGTCGGACAGGGGGCAACGAGCAGTACTTC	CASSGRTGGNEQYF
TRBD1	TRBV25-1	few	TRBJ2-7	TGTGCCAGCACTCCCGGGACAGGGGTGGGAGGCTACGAGCAGTACTTC	CASTPGTGVGGYEQYF
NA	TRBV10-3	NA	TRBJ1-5	TGTGCCATCAGTGATTCCGGGGGGGGAGGTAGCAATCAGCTCCAGCATTTT	CAISDSGGGGSNQLQHF
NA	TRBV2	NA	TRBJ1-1	TGTACCAGCAGTGAAGCGGGGGTTAACACTGAAGCTTTCTTT	CTSSEAGVNTEAFF
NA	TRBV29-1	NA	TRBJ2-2	TGCAGCCACCCAGACAGGATCGGGACCGGGGAGCTGTTTTTT	CSHPDRIGTGELFF
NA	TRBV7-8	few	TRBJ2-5	TGTGCCAGCACCAACCCGGGGCCGTGGGAGACCCAGTACTTC	CASTNPGPWETQYF
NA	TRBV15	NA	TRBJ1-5	TGTGCCACCGGCAGTGCCAGTAGACAACAGGGCGATCAGCCCCAGCATTTT	CATGSASRQQGDQPQHF
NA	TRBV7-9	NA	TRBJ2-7	TGTGCCAGCAGCGACTATCGGACCGTTTCCTACGAGCAGTACTTC	CASSDYRTVSYEQYF
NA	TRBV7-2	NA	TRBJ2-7	TGTGCCAGCAGTGCGGGAGACAGGGGTTCCTACGAGCAGTACTTC	CASSAGDRGSYEQYF
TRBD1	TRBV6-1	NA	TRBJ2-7	TGTGCCAGCAGTGACTGGGACAGGGTTTACGAGCAGTACTTC	CASSDWDRVYEQYF
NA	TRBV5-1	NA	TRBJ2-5	TGCGCCAGCAGCTTGGCCTCCGCAGGACGGATTCGAGAGACCCAGTACTTC	CASSLASAGRIRETQYF
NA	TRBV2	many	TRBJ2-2	TGTGCAAAGAGTGGGGGGAGCACCGGGGAGCTGTTTTTT	CAKSGGSTGELFF